This is a list of T cell receptor beta chains from one sample in a study of response to subunit inactivated influenza vaccine. TCRdb ran MiXCR on the RT-PCR reads and lists one entry per CDR3 protein. The table lists fewer than 700,000 distinct CDR3 sequences, approximately 12% of them singletons. The sample here was PBMCs from blood, taken 35 to 45 days after vaccination. The origin of the receptors is a man aged 45-60 years who received an inactivated influenza vaccine. CDR3s include the opening cysteine and the closing phenylalanine or tryptophan. A D gene is named only where the DNA matches it firmly. A clone size is listed for some rows: how often the clone was seen (once, few, many), or a class if it is expanded.

d_call clone_size j_call v_call cdr3_nt cdr3_aa
. . TRBJ2-1 TRBV28 TGTGCCAGCAGTTTCCCGGTAAGCGGCCTAAGGAGGAATGAGCAGTTCTTC CASSFPVSGLRRNEQFF
. . TRBJ2-1 TRBV20-1 TGCAGTGCCGTGGGGGGGGCTCACAATGAGCAGTTCTTC CSAVGGAHNEQFF
. few TRBJ1-5 TRBV29-1 TGCAGCGTGGTCGGTGCTGGAGAGCCCCAGCATTTT CSVVGAGEPQHF
. few TRBJ2-7 TRBV28 TGTGCCAGCGCCACTAGGGACTTCCACGAGCAGTACTTC CASATRDFHEQYF
TRBD2 . TRBJ2-7 TRBV20-1 TGCAGTGCTAGTCAAGCGGGGGAAGAGATCTACGAGCAGTACTTC CSASQAGEEIYEQYF
. . TRBJ2-3 TRBV7-2 TGTGCCAGCAGCTTGACAGGACGACCGAGCACAGATACGCAGTATTTT CASSLTGRPSTDTQYF
TRBD1 many TRBJ2-6 TRBV4-3 TGCGCCAGCAGCCAAGAACCGGGACAGGGGGCGTCTGGGGCCAACGTCCTGACTTTC CASSQEPGQGASGANVLTF
. medium-sized TRBJ2-1 TRBV7-8 TGTGCCAGCAGCTTGGGGTACAATGAGCAGTTCTTC CASSLGYNEQFF
TRBD2 . TRBJ2-1 TRBV12-3/TRBV12-4 TGTGCCAGCAGTTTAATAGCGGGGGTGAATGAGCAGTTCTTC CASSLIAGVNEQFF
. many TRBJ2-2 TRBV12-3/TRBV12-4 TGTGCCAGCAGTCAAACAGGGAACACCGGGGAGCTGTTTTTT CASSQTGNTGELFF
. . TRBJ2-5 TRBV29-1 TGCAGCGTTGTCGGGGACGCCCTTCAAGAGACCCAGTACTTC CSVVGDALQETQYF
TRBD2 many TRBJ2-3 TRBV10-3 TGTGCCATCAGTGTTGCGGGGGGGCTTCTGTCAGATACGCAGTATTTT CAISVAGGLLSDTQYF
. . TRBJ1-5 TRBV6-2/TRBV6-3 TGTGCCAGCAGTAATGGGGGAAGCAATCAGCCCCAGCATTTT CASSNGGSNQPQHF
. few TRBJ2-2 TRBV6-2/TRBV6-3 TGTGCCAGCAGTTACTCGATGACCGGGGAGCTGTTTTTT CASSYSMTGELFF
. . TRBJ2-7 TRBV20-1 TGCAGTGCTACTGGGGATTCCTACGAGCAGTACTTC CSATGDSYEQYF
TRBD1 . TRBJ1-1 TRBV28 TGTGCCAGCAGTTTAGTGACAGGGGTATTCTCGAACACTGAAGCTTTCTTT CASSLVTGVFSNTEAFF
. few TRBJ2-5 TRBV5-1 TGCGCCAGCAGCTTGGGGTCCAGGGGAGAGACCCAGTACTTC CASSLGSRGETQYF
. few TRBJ2-7 TRBV20-1 TGCAGTGCTGAACATTTGCGGAGCTCCTACGAGCAGTACTTC CSAEHLRSSYEQYF